Here is one T cell receptor (beta chain) with its context. Its target is not known. The germline gene is not matched at one end of the junction; a read error may be the cause. These data come from a study of T cells in localized non-small cell lung cancer. Study observations and caveats: A median of about 60 of the top 100 tumor clones appeared in adjacent lung, which was paired and uninvolved. Peak T cell clonality was found in uninvolved adjacent lung, exceeding tumor. Heterogeneity remains possible because sequencing was limited to only one tumor region. Longer overall survival was seen with higher T cell density measured in blood.

Using immunoSEQ multiplex PCR, the repertoire was profiled, and TCRdb retains in-frame clones only, with some absent. The sample has about 54,000 clones, over 75% seen once. CDR3 length: 12 residues. Germline loops: CDR1 MGHDK, CDR2 SYGVNS. This receptor was identified in a female donor aged 60 or older with stage II squamous cell lung carcinoma. The V gene is TRBV25-1, the J gene TRBJ2-7, with 7 bases aligning to TRBD1. The sample consisted of peripheral blood, taken before any cancer treatment. CDR3 nucleotide sequence: TGTGCCAGCAGTGAATGGGGACAGCCTAGTGACTTC. Its translation: CASSEWGQPSDF.